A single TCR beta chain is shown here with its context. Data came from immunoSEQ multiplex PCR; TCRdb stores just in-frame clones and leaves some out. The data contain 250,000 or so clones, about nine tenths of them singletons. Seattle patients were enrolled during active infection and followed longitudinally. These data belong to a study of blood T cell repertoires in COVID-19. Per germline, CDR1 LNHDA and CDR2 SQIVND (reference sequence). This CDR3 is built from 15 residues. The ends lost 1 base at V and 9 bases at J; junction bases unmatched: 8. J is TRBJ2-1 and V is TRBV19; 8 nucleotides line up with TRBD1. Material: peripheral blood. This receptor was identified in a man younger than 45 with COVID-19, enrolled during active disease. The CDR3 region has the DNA TGTGCCAGTAGTATAGGGACAGGGACCTCGGGTGAGCAGTTCTTC. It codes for CASSIGTGTSGEQFF.